This T cell receptor (beta chain) is from a study of blood T cell repertoires in COVID-19. The method was immunoSEQ multiplex PCR; TCRdb's version includes in-frame clones alone and lacks a portion of them. Here the sample spans more than 250,000 clones, about 90% being singletons. Participants spanned ages roughly 18 to 90 years and resided in roughly 22 US areas. The study assigned cohorts using participant-reported clinical history. The CDR3 loop spans 16 amino acids. The J segment lost 0 bases and the V segment lost 4 bases, leaving 10 bases of the junction unmatched. Germline CDR1 SGHRS, CDR2 YFSETQ.

This sequence was found in a woman under 30 with acute COVID-19. Input material: PBMCs or T cells enriched from blood (not recorded which). This sequence joins TRBV5-1 and TRBJ2-7, with TRBD2 identical over 7 bases. CDR3 DNA sequence: TGCGCCAGCAGCCCCATCCGACTAGCCCTCTCCTACGAGCAGTACTTC. Protein sequence: CASSPIRLALSYEQYF. Supplemented by reference TRBV5-1 and TRBJ2-7, the full variable domain reads KAGVTQTPRYLIKTRGQQVTLSCSPISGHRSVSWYQQTPGQGLQFLFEYFSETQRNKGNFPGRFSGRQFSNSRSEMNVSTLELGDSALYLCASSPIRLALSYEQYFGPGTRLTVT.